The clone carrying this TCR beta chain was observed many times. Its specificity is not known. These data come from a study of T-cell reconstitution after alpha-beta-depleted transplantation in children. Study-level results: From surviving recipient T cells and thymic progenitors came the high day-60 TCRbeta diversity observed in some patients. Among T cells one year after transplant, newly produced cells accounted for most counts and diversity. The origin of alpha-beta T cells about two months after transplant was reportedly several hundred expanded graft clones.

A TCRbeta library incorporating unique molecular identifiers was prepared. Each CDR3 protein is one row after TCRdb ran MiXCR on the PCR reads. This sample yields 330,000 or so distinct CDR3 sequences, of which 10% are seen a single time; approximately 7% belongs to the top ten. Here the sequenced sample was PBMCs, taken before TCRalphabeta/CD19-depleted stem cell transplant. The TCR was taken from a boy less than two years old with acute myeloid leukemia, due to receive a stem cell transplant.

CDR3 nucleotides: TGTGCCAGCAAAGAGAGGGGAGGGATAGAGACCCAGTACTTC. Its protein is CASKERGGIETQYF. The J gene is TRBJ2-5, the V gene TRBV28; TRBD2 agrees at 7 bases. Germline V gives CDR1 MDHEN, CDR2 SYDVKM. The CDR3 totals 14 residues. The V gene end was trimmed by 7 bases and the J gene end by 4 bases; junction bases not matched to a gene: 9.